This TCR beta chain was retrieved from a study of blood T cell repertoires in COVID-19. Authors' data handling: Amplification of reference gene primers was used by the study to estimate nucleated cell counts. Clones were sequenced by immunoSEQ multiplex PCR, and TCRdb holds only the in-frame ones, with some missing. V and J calls plus clone size are reproduced from that table; the DNA served to infer D and trimming. The sample contains 150,000 to 170,000 clones, 75% to 80% of which appear only once. Trimming pared 5 bases from V and 7 bases from J, leaving 14 bases between. The CDR3 sequence is 13 residues long. CDR1 LNHDA and CDR2 SQIVND come from the germline V gene (reference sequence).

Sequences were obtained from peripheral blood. The chain couples TRBV19 to TRBJ1-2, with D possibly matching TRBD1 (5 bases). This clonotype originated in a man at least 80 years old with acute or convalescent COVID-19. This CDR3 reads CASSPGRAGGYTF. In DNA, the CDR3 is TGTGCCAGTAGTCCGGGCAGGGCTGGTGGCTACACCTTC.